Listed below are T cell receptor beta chains from one sample, sequenced in a study of T cells in narcolepsy. Here immunoSEQ multiplex PCR was the method, and the copy in TCRdb shows in-frame clones only, minus some. This table has approximately 35,000 clones, less than 90% appearing once. Sequencing input: memory (CD45RA-) CD4+ T cells from blood. These receptors all come from a human donor in good health. CDR3s include the opening cysteine and the closing phenylalanine or tryptophan. The D gene is left open where the match is weak. Only some rows state a clone size, as once, few, many or a class for expanded clones.

J,V,D,size,CDR3,DNA
TRBJ1-5,TRBV6-1,TRBD1,-,CASRSRDREYQPQHF,TGTGCCAGCAGGTCCCGGGACAGGGAATATCAGCCCCAGCATTTT
TRBJ2-7,TRBV4-1,TRBD2,-,CASSQDWAAGIPYEQYF,TGCGCCAGCAGCCAAGATTGGGCAGCGGGGATACCCTACGAGCAGTACTTC
TRBJ2-1,TRBV30,-,-,CAWSVGGFNEQFF,TGTGCCTGGAGTGTAGGGGGATTCAATGAGCAGTTCTTC
TRBJ2-7,TRBV2,TRBD2,-,CASRLLAGGEQYF,TGTGCCAGCCGGCTTCTAGCGGGGGGGGAGCAGTACTTC
TRBJ2-3,TRBV29-1,TRBD2,-,CSVAAGLPSGPQYF,TGCAGCGTTGCGGCGGGACTACCGTCCGGGCCGCAGTATTTT
TRBJ2-5,TRBV7-2,TRBD2,-,CASSSDFAGGSETQYF,TGTGCCAGCAGCTCCGACTTTGCGGGGGGGTCGGAGACCCAGTACTTC
TRBJ1-1,TRBV27,-,once,CASRPLGANTEAFF,TGTGCCAGCAGGCCCCTCGGGGCGAACACTGAAGCTTTCTTT
TRBJ2-5,TRBV10-2,-,-,CASSELVARETQYF,TGCGCCAGCAGTGAGTTGGTTGCCCGGGAGACCCAGTACTTC
TRBJ2-2,TRBV19,-,-,CASSMGPANTGELFF,TGTGCCAGTAGTATGGGACCAGCGAACACCGGGGAGCTGTTTTTT
TRBJ2-6,TRBV5-1,-,-,CASSGGPLVGANVLTF,TGCGCCAGCAGCGGGGGACCGCTTGTTGGGGCCAACGTCCTGACTTTC
TRBJ2-1,TRBV7-9,-,few,CASTQGFSYNEQFF,TGTGCCAGCACCCAGGGGTTCTCCTACAATGAGCAGTTCTTC
TRBJ2-5,TRBV4-2,-,once,CASSQQSLGTIQETQYF,TGTGCCAGCAGCCAACAAAGTCTAGGGACCATCCAAGAGACCCAGTACTTC
TRBJ2-4,TRBV27,TRBD1,-,CASSPRTGLQNIQYF,TGTGCCAGCAGCCCCCGGACAGGGCTCCAAAACATTCAGTACTTC
TRBJ2-1,TRBV7-3,TRBD2,-,CASSLTALAGGNEQFF,TGTGCCAGCAGCTTAACCGCGCTAGCGGGAGGCAATGAGCAGTTCTTC
TRBJ2-5,TRBV11-2,-,few,CASSLLGPETQYF,TGTGCCAGCAGCCTCCTTGGGCCGGAGACCCAGTACTTC
TRBJ2-7,TRBV7-9,-,-,CASSQRGYEQYF,TGTGCCAGCAGCCAGAGGGGTTACGAGCAGTACTTC
TRBJ1-1,TRBV7-8,-,-,CASSLLDTNTEAFF,TGTGCCAGCAGCTTGCTGGACACGAACACTGAAGCTTTCTTT
TRBJ2-3,TRBV6-1,-,few,CASSEAWGRVPDTQYF,TGTGCCAGCAGTGAAGCGTGGGGCCGGGTGCCAGATACGCAGTATTTT
TRBJ1-2,TRBV5-4,-,-,CASSLRQGRDGYTF,TGTGCCAGCAGCTTGAGGCAGGGGAGAGATGGCTACACCTTC
TRBJ2-7,TRBV6-5,-,once,CASSDNGEQYF,TGTGCCAGCAGCGATAACGGCGAGCAGTACTTC
TRBJ2-2,TRBV19,-,-,CASSMGANTGELFF,TGTGCCAGTAGTATGGGTGCGAACACCGGGGAGCTGTTTTTT
TRBJ1-3,TRBV5-1,TRBD1,-,CASSSTGNSGNTIYF,TGCGCCAGCAGCTCGACAGGGAACTCTGGAAACACCATATATTTT
TRBJ2-7,TRBV7-2,-,-,CASSLDLEQYF,TGTGCCAGCAGCTTAGATCTCGAGCAGTACTTC
TRBJ2-6,TRBV11-2,TRBD2,-,CASSITPGGTGANVLTF,TGTGCCAGCAGCATTACGCCGGGGGGAACAGGGGCCAACGTCCTGACTTTC
TRBJ2-1,TRBV5-1,TRBD2,once,CASSLRASGANEQFF,TGCGCCAGCAGCTTGAGGGCTAGCGGGGCCAATGAGCAGTTCTTC
TRBJ2-7,TRBV5-8,-,-,CASSHDRGSHEQYF,TGTGCCAGCAGCCACGACAGAGGGAGCCACGAGCAGTACTTC
TRBJ1-2,TRBV25-1,TRBD1,-,CASSESSGGKGYGYTF,TGTGCCAGCAGTGAATCTTCAGGGGGCAAAGGGTATGGCTACACCTTC
TRBJ1-6,TRBV27,-,few,CASSLKGPQGTYNSPLHF,TGTGCCAGCAGTTTAAAGGGACCGCAGGGAACCTATAATTCACCCCTCCACTTT
TRBJ2-1,TRBV18,-,-,CASSPSARGDNEQFF,TGTGCCAGCTCACCTTCTGCGCGGGGTGACAATGAGCAGTTCTTC
TRBJ1-6,TRBV4-3,-,-,CASSQGPANSPLHF,TGCGCCAGCAGCCAAGGGCCCGCTAATTCACCCCTCCACTTT